What follows are 9 T cell receptor beta chains derived from one specimen sequenced in a study of identical twins. TCRdb recomputed calls from the 5' RACE reads with MiXCR, one row per CDR3 protein. The sample consists of a few hundred thousand distinct CDR3 sequences, just under 10% of them appearing once. The same data also went into a second study, on yellow fever vaccine responses in identical twins.

Specimen: PBMCs. The receptors were sampled from a woman in her late teens or twenties in good health.

This chain uses TRBV21-1 with TRBJ2-7; the table's D call TRBD1 went unverified against the DNA. TRBV21-1 has pseudogene status. The CDR3 covers 14 residues. The CDR3 coding sequence is TGTGCCAGCAGCGAACCGGGACACCACTACGAGCAGTACTTC. It encodes CASSEPGHHYEQYF.

This clonotype was recorded a few times. This sequence joins TRBV25-1 and TRBJ2-1; D tentatively fits TRBD1 or TRBD2 (5 bases each). CDR1 is MGHDK, CDR2 SYGVNS, per germline. There are 15 residues in the CDR3. Trimming left V 2 bases short and J 2 bases short, with 10 bases between. CDR3 bases: TGTGCCAGCAGTGAAACGGGGCCTACCTACAATGAGCAGTTCTTC. Translation: CASSETGPTYNEQFF.

This clonotype was counted at least ten times. The V and J genes are TRBV5-6 and TRBJ2-3, with TRBD1 matching 9 bases. The CDR3 loop spans 15 amino acids. CDR1 SGHDT and CDR2 YYEEEE come from the germline V gene. V lost 2 bases to trimming and J lost 3 bases; unmatched junction nucleotides: 4. The CDR3 sequence: CASSFMDRGTDTQYF. The CDR3 bases are TGTGCCAGCAGCTTTATGGACAGGGGTACAGATACGCAGTATTTT.

The V and J genes are TRBV7-2 and TRBJ2-5; 7 bases align to TRBD1. The CDR3 length is 16 residues. Germline V gene sequence: CDR1 SGHTA, CDR2 FQGNSA. V shed 3 bases and J 5 bases; nucleotides not matched to a gene: 12. CDR3 residues: CASSLTATGPGETQYF. CDR3 sequence (DNA): TGTGCCAGCAGCTTGACAGCGACAGGGCCGGGGGAGACCCAGTACTTC.

This clonotype was observed a few times. The chain is built from TRBV5-1 and TRBJ1-5; TRBD1 agrees at 8 bases. This CDR3 is built from 15 residues. Germline values: CDR1 SGHRS, CDR2 YFSETQ. V lost 5 bases, J lost 5 bases, and 9 bases stayed unmatched. CDR3 bases: TGCGCCAGCAGACCTAGGACAGGGCCCGATCAGCCCCAGCATTTT. Translation gives CASRPRTGPDQPQHF.

In this sample, this clonotype turned up a few times. The chain joins TRBV21-1 to TRBJ2-1; TRBD1, the table's D call, was not compared with the DNA. TRBV21-1 is a pseudogene. CDR3 size: 15 residues. CDR3 sequence (DNA): TGTGCCAGCATCAGGACAGGGGCCTTTTACAATGAGCAGTTCTTC. It encodes CASIRTGAFYNEQFF.

In its sample, this clonotype was seen a few times. The J gene is TRBJ2-7, the V gene TRBV12-3 or TRBV12-4; TRBD2 aligns across 8 bases. The CDR3 loop spans 16 amino acids. The V segment lost 5 bases and the J segment 0 bases; nucleotides outside the gene matches: 9. Here the CDR3 reads CASSRSSGQSSYEQYF. The CDR3 DNA is TGTGCCAGCAGTAGATCTAGCGGGCAAAGCTCCTACGAGCAGTACTTC.

V and J are TRBV25-1 and TRBJ2-5; TRBD1 matches 8 bases. Germline loops: CDR1 MGHDK, CDR2 SYGVNS. V lost 3 bases to trimming and J lost 2 bases; unmatched junction nucleotides: 5. This CDR3 region has 15 residues. For the CDR3, the DNA is TGTGCCAGCAGTGAGCAGGACAGGGAACAAGAGACCCAGTACTTC. Translating it yields CASSEQDREQETQYF.

In its sample, this clonotype was seen a few times. The chain couples TRBV6-5 to TRBJ2-7, with 9 positions matching TRBD1. CDR1 MNHEY and CDR2 SVGAGI come from the germline V gene. J was trimmed by 6 bases and V by 4 bases; bases with no gene match: 4. The CDR3 is made up of 13 amino acids. In DNA, the CDR3 is TGTGCCAGCAGTTCCCTGGACAGGGGCGAGCAGTACTTC. Translation: CASSSLDRGEQYF.